These T cell receptor beta chains were read from a single sample in a study of shared clonotypes between healthy human individuals. TCRdb's table, derived via immunoSEQ multiplex PCR, lists solely in-frame clones and lacks some. In the table there are about 1,800,000 clones, about 95% of which are singletons. The sequencing sample was made of naive CD8+ T cells sorted from blood. The source is a man younger than 35 in good health. CDR3s include the opening cysteine and the closing phenylalanine or tryptophan. The D gene is left open where the match is weak. Rows may omit the clone size; those that give it use once, few, many or a size class.

TRBV10-3	TRBJ2-3	NA	NA	TGTGCCATCAGTGAGGTCGCAGATACGCAGTATTTT	CAISEVADTQYF
TRBV7-8	TRBJ2-1	NA	NA	TGTGCCAGCAGCTTCCCAAAAGAGGGCTATTCCTACAATGAGCAGTTCTTC	CASSFPKEGYSYNEQFF
TRBV6-6	TRBJ2-1	NA	NA	TGTGCCAGTGAGGAGGGAGGTGATGAGCAGTTCTTC	CASEEGGDEQFF
TRBV29-1	TRBJ2-2	NA	NA	TGCAGCGTTGACGGTCTGGCGGACACCGGGGAGCTGTTTTTT	CSVDGLADTGELFF
TRBV5-3	TRBJ1-1	NA	NA	TGTGCCAGAAGCTTGCCTGGCAACCCGAACACTGAAGCTTTCTTT	CARSLPGNPNTEAFF
TRBV30	TRBJ1-3	NA	NA	TGTGCCTGGAGTTGGGAGGGTTATGGAAACACCATATATTTT	CAWSWEGYGNTIYF
TRBV5-1	TRBJ2-7	NA	NA	TGCGCCAGCAGCTGGGACGGTGGTTACGAGCAGTACTTC	CASSWDGGYEQYF
TRBV6-1	TRBJ2-7	NA	once	TGTGCCAGCAGTGAATTGCGGGAAAGCCCCTGGGAGCAGTACTTC	CASSELRESPWEQYF
TRBV4-3	TRBJ1-5	NA	NA	TGCGCCAGCAGCCAAGAGACCTATAGTGGCAATCAGCCCCAGCATTTT	CASSQETYSGNQPQHF
TRBV4-1	TRBJ2-3	NA	NA	TGCGCCAGCAGCCAAGAAGGGACACCTAGCACAGATACGCAGTATTTT	CASSQEGTPSTDTQYF
TRBV9	TRBJ1-6	TRBD1	once	TGTGCCAGCAGCCCCCCAGAGGAGACAGGGGATGGTAATTCACCCCTCCACTTT	CASSPPEETGDGNSPLHF
TRBV15	TRBJ2-1	NA	NA	TGTGCCACCAGCCGTGGGGAGGGGGCCAATGAGCAGTTCTTC	CATSRGEGANEQFF
TRBV7-6	TRBJ1-3	NA	NA	TGTGCCAGCAGCTTGGGGGCAGGAGCCTTTATCTCTGGAAACACCATATATTTT	CASSLGAGAFISGNTIYF
TRBV7-2	TRBJ2-7	TRBD2	once	TGTGCCAGCAGCTTAGGAGCGGGAGGGCCCTACGAGCAGTACTTC	CASSLGAGGPYEQYF
TRBV6-1	TRBJ1-2	NA	once	TGTGCCAGCACCCTAGGAGAGCTCTATGGCTACACCTTC	CASTLGELYGYTF
TRBV4-3	TRBJ2-7	NA	NA	TGCGCCAGCAGCCAAGAGGCCGGGCAGGGGAAGAACGAGCAGTACTTC	CASSQEAGQGKNEQYF
TRBV19	TRBJ1-4	NA	NA	TGTGCCAGTAGTATAGACAGGGGCGCGGAAAAACTGTTTTTT	CASSIDRGAEKLFF
TRBV29-1	TRBJ2-7	NA	NA	TGCAGCGTTCAAGACGATACCTACGAGCAGTACTTC	CSVQDDTYEQYF
TRBV6-5	TRBJ2-7	NA	NA	TGTGCCAGCGCCCCGGGAGCGGTTTACGAGCAGTACTTC	CASAPGAVYEQYF
TRBV27	TRBJ1-4	NA	NA	TGTGCCAGCAGTTTTTTGGGAAATGAAAAACTGTTTTTT	CASSFLGNEKLFF
TRBV4-2	TRBJ2-3	TRBD2	NA	TGTGCCAGCAGCCAAGATTGGCTAGCGGGGTTAGCGGATACGCAGTATTTT	CASSQDWLAGLADTQYF
TRBV7-2	TRBJ2-1	TRBD2	NA	TGTGCCAGCAGCTTAGTCAGTGGGCTAGCGGGAGGGACTGAGGTGGTCTTC	CASSLVSGLAGGTEVVF
TRBV7-6	TRBJ2-7	NA	NA	TGTGCCAGCAGCTTAGGCGGGACGGACTACGAGCAGTACTTC	CASSLGGTDYEQYF
TRBV28	TRBJ2-3	NA	NA	TGTGCCAGCAGTCTACAGGGTTGGAACACAGATACGCAGTATTTT	CASSLQGWNTDTQYF
TRBV29-1	TRBJ2-1	NA	NA	TGCAGCGTTGCTACCCCCTGGGAAGCCGACAATGAGCAGTTCTTC	CSVATPWEADNEQFF